This is a list of T cell receptor beta chains from one sample in a study of OX40 agonist ivuxolimab in advanced cancers. The protocol was immunoSEQ multiplex PCR, while the TCRdb copy is restricted to in-frame clones and leaves out a portion. The sample lists tens of thousands of clones; around four fifths were seen once. The sample was CD4+ or CD8+ T cells sorted from blood, taken in a trial of the OX40 agonist ivuxolimab. These TCRs come from an adult with an advanced solid tumor such as melanoma, head and neck, liver or kidney cancer. CDR3s leave out the opening cysteine and the closing phenylalanine or tryptophan. Each record gives: V gene, clone size, J gene, CDR3 protein. Clone sizes are given selectively: once, few, many, or a class where the clone is expanded.

TRBV6-7	NA	TRBJ1-1	ASSYPVDNTEAF
TRBV5-4	NA	TRBJ2-3	ASSLGDQLTDTQY
TRBV5-1	NA	TRBJ1-4	ASSPGQVGEKLF
TRBV9	NA	TRBJ1-1	ASSVEPQGDTEAF
TRBV10-3	NA	TRBJ1-5	AISEDRGIQPQH
TRBV2	NA	TRBJ2-3	ASSLADTQY
TRBV27	NA	TRBJ2-3	ASSGRGTQY
TRBV11-2	NA	TRBJ2-1	ASSLAFSSYNEQF
TRBV29-1	NA	TRBJ2-7	SVDGQGALGSDEQY
TRBV7-9	NA	TRBJ2-5	ASSLDFRGETQY
TRBV28	NA	TRBJ1-1	ASRGGQLNTEAF
TRBV5-1	NA	TRBJ2-7	ASMPGQAFYEQY
TRBV7-2	NA	TRBJ2-7	ASSFLRAYEQY
TRBV5-1	once	TRBJ1-3	ASSPLQFSGNTIY
TRBV7-9	NA	TRBJ1-1	ASSLLTGLNTEAF
TRBV5-1	NA	TRBJ2-1	ASAGTSGDGEQF
TRBV27	NA	TRBJ2-7	ASSFPPFYEQY
TRBV5-4	once	TRBJ2-2	ASSTMTSGPTGELF
TRBV5-5	NA	TRBJ1-5	ASSPRGQHNQPQH
TRBV11-2	NA	TRBJ2-5	ASSRGIGELETQY
TRBV2	once	TRBJ1-2	ASSAGTAVNYGYT
TRBV4-1	NA	TRBJ2-5	ASSQVSSLETQY
TRBV6-6	NA	TRBJ2-2	ASSINTGELF
TRBV30	NA	TRBJ2-5	AWSAQGYPGLETQY
TRBV20-1	NA	TRBJ2-5	SATLEETQY
TRBV18	NA	TRBJ1-6	ASSPQGQGASLH
TRBV5-4	NA	TRBJ2-7	ASSWAREGSREQY
TRBV9	NA	TRBJ2-1	ASSVSESSYNEQF
TRBV5-1	NA	TRBJ2-5	ASSPLAEETQY
TRBV5-1	NA	TRBJ1-3	ASSLIPLGGSGNTIY
TRBV5-1	NA	TRBJ1-1	ASSSDRGFNTEAF
TRBV7-2	NA	TRBJ2-2	ASSFSANTGELF
TRBV4-1	NA	TRBJ2-7	ASSQPGSGYEQY
TRBV10-3	NA	TRBJ2-5	AISESSTSGEETQY
TRBV19	NA	TRBJ2-2	ASTRLAGNTGELF
TRBV2	NA	TRBJ1-2	ASSVRGGYGYT
TRBV4-2	once	TRBJ2-2	ASSPRTSEAGELF
TRBV6-5	NA	TRBJ2-7	ASRRQGEGEQY
TRBV28	few	TRBJ1-1	ASFASGGSTF
TRBV5-1	NA	TRBJ2-3	ASSLGLAGGGTQY
TRBV7-3	NA	TRBJ1-5	ASSLKGGQPQH
TRBV5-1	NA	TRBJ2-7	ASRNHQDGVGEQY
TRBV6-5	NA	TRBJ2-7	ASRLTGGREQY
TRBV9	few	TRBJ1-1	ASSAQLRGTEAF
TRBV28	NA	TRBJ1-6	ASSPGRHNSPLH
TRBV7-3	once	TRBJ2-1	ASSLRGVDEQF
TRBV5-4	NA	TRBJ2-3	ASSSWGTDTQY
TRBV9	NA	TRBJ2-1	ASSVGALGPSPHEQF
TRBV28	NA	TRBJ1-5	ASRVFGQPSNQPQH
TRBV19	NA	TRBJ2-5	ASSIRGRNQETQY